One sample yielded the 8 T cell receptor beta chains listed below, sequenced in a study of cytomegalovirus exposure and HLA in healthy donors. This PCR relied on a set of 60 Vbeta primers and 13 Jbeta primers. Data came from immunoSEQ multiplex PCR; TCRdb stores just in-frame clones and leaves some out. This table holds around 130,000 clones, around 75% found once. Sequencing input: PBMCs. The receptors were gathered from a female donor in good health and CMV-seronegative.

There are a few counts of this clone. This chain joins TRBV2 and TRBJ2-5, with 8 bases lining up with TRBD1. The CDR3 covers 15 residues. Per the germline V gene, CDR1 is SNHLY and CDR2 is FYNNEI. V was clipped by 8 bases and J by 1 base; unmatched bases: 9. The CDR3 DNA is TGTGCCAGCGGACAACAGGGGGTTACCCAAGAGACCCAGTACTTC. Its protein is CASGQQGVTQETQYF.

CDR3 sequence: CASSNPVGWGSAYEQYF. In DNA form, the CDR3 reads TGTGCCAGCAGCAACCCTGTGGGGTGGGGTAGCGCCTACGAGCAGTACTTC. V is TRBV2 and J is TRBJ2-7; D may be TRBD2 (5 bases). The CDR3 is made up of 17 amino acids. Germline-derived CDR1 and CDR2 are SNHLY and FYNNEI. With 6 bases removed from V and 2 bases from J, the gap between germline ends came to 23 bases. Full variable domain (outside the CDR3, taken from reference TRBV2 and TRBJ2-7): EPEVTQTPSHQVTQMGQEVILRCVPISNHLYFYWYRQILGQKVEFLVSFYNNEISEKSEIFDDQFSVERPDGSNFTLKIRSTKLEDSAMYFCASSNPVGWGSAYEQYFGPGTRLTVT.

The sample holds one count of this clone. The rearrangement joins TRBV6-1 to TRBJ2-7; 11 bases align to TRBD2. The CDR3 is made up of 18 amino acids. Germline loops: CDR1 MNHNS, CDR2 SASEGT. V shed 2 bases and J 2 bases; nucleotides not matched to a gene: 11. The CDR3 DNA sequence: TGTGCCAGCAGTGAAAATGTTAGCGGGAGGGCGTCAACCTACGAGCAGTACTTC. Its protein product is CASSENVSGRASTYEQYF.

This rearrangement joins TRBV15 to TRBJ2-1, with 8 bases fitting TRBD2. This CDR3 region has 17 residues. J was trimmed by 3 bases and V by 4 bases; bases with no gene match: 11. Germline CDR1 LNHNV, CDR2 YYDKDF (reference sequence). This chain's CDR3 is CATSIQRTSRYYNEQFF. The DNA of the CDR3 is TGTGCCACCAGCATCCAGAGGACTAGCAGATACTACAATGAGCAGTTCTTC.

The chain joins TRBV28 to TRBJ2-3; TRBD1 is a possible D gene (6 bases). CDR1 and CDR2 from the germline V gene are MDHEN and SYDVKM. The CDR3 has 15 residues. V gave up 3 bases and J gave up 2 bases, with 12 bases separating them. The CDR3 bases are TGTGCCAGCAGTTTCGCGACAGGACCCACAGATACGCAGTATTTT. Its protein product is CASSFATGPTDTQYF. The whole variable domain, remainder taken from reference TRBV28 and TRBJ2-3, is DVKVTQSSRYLVKRTGEKVFLECVQDMDHENMFWYRQDPGLGLRLIYFSYDVKMKEKGDIPEGYSVSREKKERFSLILESASTNQTSMYLCASSFATGPTDTQYFGPGTRLTVL.

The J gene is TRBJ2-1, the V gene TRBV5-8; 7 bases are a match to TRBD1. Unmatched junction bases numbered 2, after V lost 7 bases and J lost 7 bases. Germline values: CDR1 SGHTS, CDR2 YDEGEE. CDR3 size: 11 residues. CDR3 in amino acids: CASGDRNEQFF. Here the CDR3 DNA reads TGTGCCAGCGGGGACAGAAATGAGCAGTTCTTC.

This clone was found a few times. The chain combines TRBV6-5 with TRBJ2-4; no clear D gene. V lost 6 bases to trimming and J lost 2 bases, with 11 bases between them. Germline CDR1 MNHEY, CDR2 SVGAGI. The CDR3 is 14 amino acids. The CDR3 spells CASRNLDPKNIQYF. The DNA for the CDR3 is TGTGCCAGCAGGAATCTAGATCCCAAAAACATTCAGTACTTC.

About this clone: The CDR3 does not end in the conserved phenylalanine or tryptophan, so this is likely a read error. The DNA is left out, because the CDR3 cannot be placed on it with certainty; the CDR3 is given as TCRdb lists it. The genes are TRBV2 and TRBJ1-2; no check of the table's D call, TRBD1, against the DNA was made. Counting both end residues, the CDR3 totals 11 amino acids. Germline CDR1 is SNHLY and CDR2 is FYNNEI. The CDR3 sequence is CASSQTEAYTV.